The following is a TCR beta chain sequence with its context. Authors' processing steps: By means of reference gene primer amplification, nucleated cell counts were estimated. TCRdb keeps only in-frame clones here, not all; method: immunoSEQ multiplex PCR. D and trimming come from the DNA, and the V and J calls and clone size come from that table. The sample includes 140,000 to 150,000 clones, around 81% of them seen just once. The record originates from a study of blood T cell repertoires in COVID-19. Study-wide background: Collection of acute and convalescent COVID-19 samples took place in the United States, Italy and Spain. Sources were T cells, B-cell-depleted T cells, or PBMCs; the material itself was cDNA or gDNA.

This CDR3 has 14 amino acids. Germline assignment: CDR1 SGHTA and CDR2 FQGNSA. V dropped 1 base and J dropped 4 bases, with 10 bases sitting between them. The chain carries TRBV7-2 and TRBJ1-2; no clear D gene. The TCR sequence derives from a human donor in a cohort sampled during active COVID-19. The sample consisted of peripheral blood. The CDR3 nucleotides read TGTGCCAGCAGCTTAGAGGACGGGAGCTATGGCTACACCTTC. Residues: CASSLEDGSYGYTF.